Below, 9 T cell receptor beta chains from the same sample are listed, as sequenced in a study of control samples from healthy donors and cancer patients. The protocol was immunoSEQ multiplex PCR, while the TCRdb copy is restricted to in-frame clones and leaves out a portion. Of roughly 80,000 clones listed, roughly 91% are singletons. The sequenced sample was blood. The source of these receptors is a man aged 45-65 years in good health.

This CDR3 reads CASSLVQGLRSSDEQYF. The CDR3 DNA sequence: TGCGCCAGCAGCTTGGTACAGGGCCTCCGTTCTTCCGACGAGCAGTACTTC. The chain uses TRBV5-1 and TRBJ2-7; D is possibly TRBD1 (6 bases). V shed 0 bases and J shed 5 bases, with 21 bases lying between them. The V gene's germline CDR1 is SGHRS and CDR2 YFSETQ. The CDR3 has 17 amino acids.

This sequence joins TRBV11-2 and TRBJ1-1; D unclear. The CDR3 runs to 15 residues. Germline CDR1 reads SGHAT; CDR2 reads FQNNGV. V was shortened by 0 bases and J by 0 bases, with 8 bases between the two germline ends. The CDR3 loop is CASSLEVYMNTEAFF. The DNA for the CDR3 is TGTGCCAGCAGCTTAGAGGTCTACATGAACACTGAAGCTTTCTTT.

By proportion, this clone is medium-sized. The chain joins TRBV15 to TRBJ1-4, with D perhaps matching TRBD1 (5 bases). The V end was cut by 1 base, the J end by 1 base, with 16 bases between. The CDR3 consists of 18 residues. Germline assignment: CDR1 LNHNV and CDR2 YYDKDF (reference sequence). The CDR3 sequence is CATSRGGGARGTNEKLFF. CDR3 sequence (DNA): TGTGCCACCAGCAGAGGCGGAGGGGCGCGTGGAACTAATGAAAAACTGTTTTTT.

The chain links TRBV5-1 to TRBJ2-2; TRBD1 aligns across 9 bases. V shed 3 bases, J shed 8 bases, and the junction held 11 bases outside the gene matches. CDR1 and CDR2 (germline): SGHRS, YFSETQ. The CDR3 is 16 residues long. The CDR3 here is CASSSRKQGAVGELFF. CDR3 coding DNA: TGCGCCAGCAGCTCGCGGAAACAGGGGGCTGTTGGGGAGCTGTTTTTT.

This chain joins TRBV7-6 and TRBJ1-1; the D is unclear. Germline V gene lookup returns CDR1 SGHVS and CDR2 FNYEAQ. The V end was cut by 2 bases, the J end by 6 bases, with 10 bases between. The CDR3 consists of 13 residues. The CDR3 sequence is CASSLSSGAEAFF. In DNA form, the CDR3 reads TGTGCCAGCAGCTTATCCAGCGGCGCTGAAGCTTTCTTT. The full variable domain, with the rest looked up from reference TRBV7-6 and TRBJ1-1, is GAGVSQSPRYKVTKRGQDVALRCDPISGHVSLYWYRQALGQGPEFLTYFNYEAQQDKSGLPNDRFSAERPEGSISTLTIQRTEQRDSAMYRCASSLSSGAEAFFGQGTRLTVV.

This chain connects TRBV29-1 to TRBJ2-5, with unresolved D. The CDR3 has 13 amino acids. The V end lost 4 bases, the J end lost 1 base, and 10 bases lay between the germline ends. Germline CDR1 and CDR2: SQVTM and ANQGSEA. For the CDR3, the DNA is TGCAGCGTTGGGCAGGTGGTCCAAGAGACCCAGTACTTC. Translation: CSVGQVVQETQYF. Supplemented by reference TRBV29-1 and TRBJ2-5, the full variable domain reads SAVISQKPSRDICQRGTSLTIQCQVDSQVTMMFWYRQQPGQSLTLIATANQGSEATYESGFVIDKFPISRPNLTFSTLTVSNMSPEDSSIYLCSVGQVVQETQYFGPGTRLLVL.

The chain links TRBV29-1 to TRBJ1-1; tentative D call: TRBD1 (5 bases). This CDR3 contains 12 residues. Germline loops: CDR1 SQVTM, CDR2 ANQGSEA. The V gene lost 5 bases and the J gene lost 1 base, with 8 bases spanning the gap. The CDR3 loop is CSVRQQNTEAFF. The CDR3 DNA sequence: TGCAGCGTTCGACAGCAGAACACTGAAGCTTTCTTT.

This chain links TRBV27 with TRBJ2-2; D is perhaps TRBD2 (5 bases). Germline V gene lookup returns CDR1 MNHEY and CDR2 SMNVEV (reference sequence). V dropped 5 bases and J dropped 0 bases, with 16 bases sitting between them. CDR3 length: 17 amino acids. This CDR3 is CASSTGLITPNTGELFF. The CDR3 bases are TGTGCCAGCAGTACCGGACTGATAACACCGAACACCGGGGAGCTGTTTTTT.

The chain has TRBV29-1 and TRBJ1-1; D gene unclear. The CDR3 runs 13 residues. Trimming pared 5 bases from V and 5 bases from J, leaving 15 bases between. CDR1 SQVTM and CDR2 ANQGSEA come from the germline V gene. CDR3 loop: CSVSTLKATEAFF. In DNA form, the CDR3 reads TGCAGCGTTTCGACCCTAAAGGCAACTGAAGCTTTCTTT.